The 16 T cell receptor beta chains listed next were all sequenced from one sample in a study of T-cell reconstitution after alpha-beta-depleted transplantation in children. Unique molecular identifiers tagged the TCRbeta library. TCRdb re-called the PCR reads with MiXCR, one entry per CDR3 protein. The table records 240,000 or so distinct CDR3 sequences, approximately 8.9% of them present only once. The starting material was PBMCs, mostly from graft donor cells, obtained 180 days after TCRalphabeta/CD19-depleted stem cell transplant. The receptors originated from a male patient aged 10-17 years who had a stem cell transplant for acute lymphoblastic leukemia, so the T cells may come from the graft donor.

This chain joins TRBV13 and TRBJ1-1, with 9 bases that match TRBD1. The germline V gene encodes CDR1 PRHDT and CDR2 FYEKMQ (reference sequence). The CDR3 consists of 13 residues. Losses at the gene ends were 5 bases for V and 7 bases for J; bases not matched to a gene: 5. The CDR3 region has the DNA TGTGCCAGCAGCATTACAGGGGGCTTTGAAGCTTTCTTT. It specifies CASSITGGFEAFF.

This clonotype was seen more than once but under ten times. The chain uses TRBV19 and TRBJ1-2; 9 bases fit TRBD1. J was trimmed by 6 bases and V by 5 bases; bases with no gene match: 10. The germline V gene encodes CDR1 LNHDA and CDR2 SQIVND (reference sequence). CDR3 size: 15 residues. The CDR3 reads CASSLIPTGGNGYTF. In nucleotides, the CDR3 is TGTGCCAGTAGTCTCATTCCGACAGGGGGAAATGGCTACACCTTC.

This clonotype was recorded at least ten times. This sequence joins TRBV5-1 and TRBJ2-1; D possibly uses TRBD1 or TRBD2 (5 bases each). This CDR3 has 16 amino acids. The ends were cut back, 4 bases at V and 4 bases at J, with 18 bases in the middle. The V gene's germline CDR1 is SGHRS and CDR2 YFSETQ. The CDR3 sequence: CASSKLTRGSYNEQFF. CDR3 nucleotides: TGCGCCAGCAGCAAACTGACGAGGGGCTCGTACAATGAGCAGTTCTTC.

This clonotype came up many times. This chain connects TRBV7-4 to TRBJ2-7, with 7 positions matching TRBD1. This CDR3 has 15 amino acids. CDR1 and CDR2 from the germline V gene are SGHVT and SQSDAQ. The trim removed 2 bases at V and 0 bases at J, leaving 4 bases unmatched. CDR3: CASSLRGQSSYEQYF. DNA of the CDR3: TGTGCCAGCAGCTTAAGGGGACAGAGCTCCTACGAGCAGTACTTC.

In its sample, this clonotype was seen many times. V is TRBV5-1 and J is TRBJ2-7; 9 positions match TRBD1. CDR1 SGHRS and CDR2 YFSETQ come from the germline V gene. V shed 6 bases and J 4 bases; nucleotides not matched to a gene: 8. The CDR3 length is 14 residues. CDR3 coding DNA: TGCGCCAGCAACCCGGGACAGGGAGGGTACGAGCAGTACTTC. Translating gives CASNPGQGGYEQYF.

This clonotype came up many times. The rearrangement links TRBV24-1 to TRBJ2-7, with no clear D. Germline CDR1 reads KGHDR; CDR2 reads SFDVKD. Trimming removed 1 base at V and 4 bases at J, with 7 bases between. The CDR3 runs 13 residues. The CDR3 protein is CATSDFMGYEQYF. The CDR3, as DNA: TGTGCCACCAGTGATTTTATGGGATACGAGCAGTACTTC.

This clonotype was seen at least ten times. CDR3: CSARKNNEQFF. The CDR3 DNA follows: TGCAGTGCTAGGAAAAACAATGAGCAGTTCTTC. The rearrangement joins TRBV20-1 to TRBJ2-1; no reliable D call. Trimming left V 3 bases short and J 5 bases short, with 5 bases between. The CDR3 totals 11 residues. Germline-derived CDR1 and CDR2 are DFQATT and SNEGSKA (reference sequence).

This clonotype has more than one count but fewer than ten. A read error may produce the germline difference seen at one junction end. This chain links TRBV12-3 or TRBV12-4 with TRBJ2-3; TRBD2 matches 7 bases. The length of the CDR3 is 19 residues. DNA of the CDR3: TGTGCCATCAGTTTCGGGCGGGGGATCCCTCCTTCTGGCCCAGATACGCAGTATTTT. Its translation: CAISFGRGIPPSGPDTQYF.

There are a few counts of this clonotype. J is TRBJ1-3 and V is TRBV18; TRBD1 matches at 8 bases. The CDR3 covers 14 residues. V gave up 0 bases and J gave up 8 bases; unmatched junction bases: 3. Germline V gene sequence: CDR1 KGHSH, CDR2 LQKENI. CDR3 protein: CASSPPGQVDTIYF. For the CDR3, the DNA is TGTGCCAGCTCACCACCGGGACAGGTGGACACCATATATTTT. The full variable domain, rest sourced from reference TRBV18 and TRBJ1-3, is NAGVMQNPRHLVRRRGQEARLRCSPMKGHSHVYWYRQLPEEGLKFMVYLQKENIIDESGMPKERFSAEFPKEGPSILRIQQVVRGDSAAYFCASSPPGQVDTIYFGEGSWLTVV.

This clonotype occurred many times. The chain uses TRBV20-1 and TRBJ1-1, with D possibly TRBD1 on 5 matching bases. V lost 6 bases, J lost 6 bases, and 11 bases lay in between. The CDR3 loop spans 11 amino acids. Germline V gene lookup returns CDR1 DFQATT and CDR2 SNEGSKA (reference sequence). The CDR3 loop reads CSARAGPEAFF. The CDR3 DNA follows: TGCAGTGCCAGGGCGGGACCTGAAGCTTTCTTT.

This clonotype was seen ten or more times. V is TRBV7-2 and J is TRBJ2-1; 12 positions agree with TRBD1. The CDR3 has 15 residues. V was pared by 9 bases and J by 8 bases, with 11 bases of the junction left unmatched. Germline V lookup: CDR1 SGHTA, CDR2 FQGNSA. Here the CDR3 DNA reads TGTGCCAGTACTCTCGGGGGACAGGGGGCCGATGAGCAGTTCTTC. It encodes CASTLGGQGADEQFF.

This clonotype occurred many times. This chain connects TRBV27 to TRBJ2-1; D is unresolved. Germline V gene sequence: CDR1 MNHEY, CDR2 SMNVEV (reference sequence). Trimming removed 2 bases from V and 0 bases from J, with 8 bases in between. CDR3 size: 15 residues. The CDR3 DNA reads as TGTGCCAGCAGTTTAAGACCTCTCTCCTACAATGAGCAGTTCTTC. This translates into CASSLRPLSYNEQFF.

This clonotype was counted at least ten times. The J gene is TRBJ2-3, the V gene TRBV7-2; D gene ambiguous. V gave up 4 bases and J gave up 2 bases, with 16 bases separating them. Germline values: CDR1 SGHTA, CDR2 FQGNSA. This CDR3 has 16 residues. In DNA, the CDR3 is TGTGCCAGCAGCTCCGCTCCTCATAGAACCACAGATACGCAGTATTTT. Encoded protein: CASSSAPHRTTDTQYF. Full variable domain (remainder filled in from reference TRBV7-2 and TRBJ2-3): GAGVSQSPSNKVTEKGKDVELRCDPISGHTALYWYRQSLGQGLEFLIYFQGNSAPDKSGLPSDRFSAERTGGSVSTLTIQRTQQEDSAVYLCASSSAPHRTTDTQYFGPGTRLTVL.

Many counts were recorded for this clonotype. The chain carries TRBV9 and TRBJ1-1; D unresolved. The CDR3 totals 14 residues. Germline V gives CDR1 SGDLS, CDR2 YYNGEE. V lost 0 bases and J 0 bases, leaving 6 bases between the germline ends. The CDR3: CASSVGGMNTEAFF. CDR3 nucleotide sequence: TGTGCCAGCAGCGTAGGAGGGATGAACACTGAAGCTTTCTTT.

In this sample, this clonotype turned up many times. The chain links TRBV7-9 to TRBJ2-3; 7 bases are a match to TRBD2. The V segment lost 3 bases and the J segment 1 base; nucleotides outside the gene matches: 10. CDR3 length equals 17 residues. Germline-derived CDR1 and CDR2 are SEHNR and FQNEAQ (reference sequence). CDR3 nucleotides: TGTGCCAGCAGCTTCATTTCCGGGGGGTTTGGCACAGATACGCAGTATTTT. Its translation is CASSFISGGFGTDTQYF. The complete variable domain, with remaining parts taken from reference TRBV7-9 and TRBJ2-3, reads DTGVSQNPRHKITKRGQNVTFRCDPISEHNRLYWYRQTLGQGPEFLTYFQNEAQLEKSRLLSDRFSAERPKGSFSTLEIQRTEQGDSAMYLCASSFISGGFGTDTQYFGPGTRLTVL.

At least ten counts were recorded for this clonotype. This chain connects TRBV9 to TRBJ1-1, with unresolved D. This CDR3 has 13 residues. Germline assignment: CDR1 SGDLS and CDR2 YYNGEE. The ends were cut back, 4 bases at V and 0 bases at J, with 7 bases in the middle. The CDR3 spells CASSFGLNTEAFF. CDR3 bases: TGTGCCAGCAGCTTTGGCCTGAACACTGAAGCTTTCTTT.